A single sample is the source of the 12 T cell receptor beta chains below, sequenced in a study of cytomegalovirus exposure and HLA in healthy donors. PCR involved 60 Vbeta and 13 Jbeta primers. The protocol was immunoSEQ multiplex PCR, while the TCRdb copy is restricted to in-frame clones and leaves out a portion. The sample lists nearly 200,000 clones; 82% were seen once. The sample comprised PBMCs. The receptors derive from a woman aged 45-59 years in good health and CMV-seropositive.

The chain has TRBV6-5 and TRBJ1-3, with a possible D match to TRBD1 (6 bases). Germline V gene data show CDR1 as MNHEY and CDR2 as SVGAGI. The germline V and J ends were trimmed by 8 bases and 0 bases, with 14 bases remaining between them. This CDR3 spans 15 amino acids. Here the CDR3 DNA reads TGTGCCAGCGGACGCCCAGGGGCCTCTGGAAACACCATATATTTT. Protein sequence: CASGRPGASGNTIYF.

This rearrangement joins TRBV11-2 to TRBJ1-5; D is ambiguous. Germline CDR1 SGHAT, CDR2 FQNNGV. V lost 2 bases to trimming and J lost 5 bases, with 7 bases between them. CDR3 size: 13 residues. The CDR3 loop reads CASSLKEHQPQHF. The CDR3, as DNA: TGTGCCAGCAGCTTAAAGGAGCATCAGCCCCAGCATTTT.

The V and J genes are TRBV27 and TRBJ2-3; a weak D match, TRBD2 (5 bases). CDR3 size: 17 residues. CDR1 is MNHEY, CDR2 SMNVEV, per germline (reference sequence). The V gene lost 7 bases and the J gene lost 6 bases, with 26 bases spanning the gap. The CDR3, as DNA: TGTGCCAGCACCCAACTAGGAGAGCTAAACGCAGCTGATACGCAGTATTTT. Translating it yields CASTQLGELNAADTQYF.

The chain carries TRBV5-1 and TRBJ2-3; 7 bases fit TRBD2. The CDR3 spans 15 residues. The V gene end was trimmed by 1 base and the J gene end by 0 bases; junction bases not matched to a gene: 2. In germline, CDR1 is SGHRS, CDR2 YFSETQ. DNA of the CDR3: TGCGCCAGCAGCTTGCCGGGGGGAAGCACAGATACGCAGTATTTT. The encoded protein is CASSLPGGSTDTQYF. Looking up the rest from reference TRBV5-1 and TRBJ2-3 gives the full variable domain: KAGVTQTPRYLIKTRGQQVTLSCSPISGHRSVSWYQQTPGQGLQFLFEYFSETQRNKGNFPGRFSGRQFSNSRSEMNVSTLELGDSALYLCASSLPGGSTDTQYFGPGTRLTVL.

The chain couples TRBV10-2 to TRBJ2-7; weak D call: TRBD2 (5 bases). CDR3 length: 14 residues. Germline assignment: CDR1 WSHSY and CDR2 SAAADI. Trimming cost V 3 bases and J 4 bases, with 13 bases left between them. CDR3 protein: CASSEGGWDYEQYF. CDR3 bases: TGCGCCAGCAGTGAAGGCGGGTGGGATTACGAGCAGTACTTC.

This clone has only one observation. This rearrangement joins TRBV9 to TRBJ2-5; 12 positions agree with TRBD2. Germline CDR1 SGDLS, CDR2 YYNGEE. The length of the CDR3 is 16 residues. Germline trimming cut 4 bases from V and 1 base from J; bases unmatched to any gene: 5. The CDR3 spells CASSPRTSGAQETQYF. Written as DNA, the CDR3 is TGTGCCAGCAGCCCCCGGACTAGCGGGGCCCAAGAGACCCAGTACTTC.

This chain uses TRBV29-1 with TRBJ1-1; D might be TRBD1 (6 bases). CDR1 is SQVTM, CDR2 ANQGSEA, per germline. Trimming shortened V by 7 bases and J by 5 bases, and 14 bases separated the two germline ends. CDR3 length: 12 residues. In DNA form, the CDR3 reads TGCAGCGCCGGAAATAGGGGGACTGAAGCTTTCTTT. Translation gives CSAGNRGTEAFF.

This clone has only a few counts. The chain couples TRBV10-3 to TRBJ1-1, with 12 nucleotides matching TRBD1. The CDR3 loop spans 16 amino acids. Germline V gene data show CDR1 as ENHRY and CDR2 as SYGVKD. Unmatched junction bases numbered 4, after V lost 5 bases and J lost 0 bases. The DNA for the CDR3 is TGTGCCATCAGTCCCGGGACAGGGGGCTTGAACACTGAAGCTTTCTTT. Translation gives CAISPGTGGLNTEAFF.

CDR3 in amino acids: CSVVSFGDTEAFF. The CDR3 DNA reads as TGCAGCGTTGTATCCTTCGGGGACACTGAAGCTTTCTTT. The genes are TRBV29-1 and TRBJ1-1; D is ambiguous. The germline gives CDR1 SQVTM, CDR2 ANQGSEA. The CDR3 spans 13 residues. Trimming cost V 4 bases and J 3 bases, with 12 bases left between them. The complete variable domain, with remaining parts taken from reference TRBV29-1 and TRBJ1-1, reads SAVISQKPSRDICQRGTSLTIQCQVDSQVTMMFWYRQQPGQSLTLIATANQGSEATYESGFVIDKFPISRPNLTFSTLTVSNMSPEDSSIYLCSVVSFGDTEAFFGQGTRLTVV.

The chain is built from TRBV2 and TRBJ2-1, with a tentative D call TRBD1 (5 bases). The V and J ends lost 8 bases and 4 bases respectively, with 12 bases between them. CDR1 is SNHLY and CDR2 is FYNNEI in the germline V gene. The CDR3 has 13 amino acids. CDR3 coding DNA: TGTGCCAGCGCGTTAACAGGATACAATGAGCAGTTCTTC. The encoded protein is CASALTGYNEQFF.

The V gene is TRBV21-1, the J gene TRBJ2-7; the table gives TRBD1 as D, unverified against the DNA. TRBV21-1 is a documented pseudogene. This CDR3 spans 15 amino acids. CDR3 DNA sequence: TGTGCCAGCAATCTCTTCACCCAGGGATCCTACGAGCAGTACTTC. Protein: CASNLFTQGSYEQYF.

The chain is built from TRBV6-1 and TRBJ1-1; the D is unclear. V lost 3 bases to trimming and J lost 8 bases, with 7 bases between them. Germline loops: CDR1 MNHNS, CDR2 SASEGT. The CDR3 has 11 amino acids. The CDR3 loop reads CASSESLEAFF. DNA of the CDR3: TGTGCCAGCAGTGAGAGCCTGGAAGCTTTCTTT.